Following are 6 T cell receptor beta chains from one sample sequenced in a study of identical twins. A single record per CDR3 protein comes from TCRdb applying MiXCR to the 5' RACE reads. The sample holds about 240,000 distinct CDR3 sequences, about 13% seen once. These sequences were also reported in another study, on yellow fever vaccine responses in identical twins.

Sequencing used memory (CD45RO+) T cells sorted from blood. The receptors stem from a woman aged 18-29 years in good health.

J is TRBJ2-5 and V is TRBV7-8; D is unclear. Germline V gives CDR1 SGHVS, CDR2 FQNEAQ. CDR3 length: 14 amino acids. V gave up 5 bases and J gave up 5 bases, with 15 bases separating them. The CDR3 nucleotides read TGTGCCAGCAGCAGCCCCCCTGCCCAGGAGACCCAGTACTTC. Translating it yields CASSSPPAQETQYF.

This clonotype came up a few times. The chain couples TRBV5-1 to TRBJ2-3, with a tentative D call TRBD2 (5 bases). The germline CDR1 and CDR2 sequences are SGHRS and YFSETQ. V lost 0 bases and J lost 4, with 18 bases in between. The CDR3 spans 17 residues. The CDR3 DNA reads TGCGCCAGCAGCTTGGCCACCCATGGAACGGGGTCAGATACGCAGTATTTT. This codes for CASSLATHGTGSDTQYF. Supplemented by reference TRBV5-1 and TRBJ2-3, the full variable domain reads KAGVTQTPRYLIKTRGQQVTLSCSPISGHRSVSWYQQTPGQGLQFLFEYFSETQRNKGNFPGRFSGRQFSNSRSEMNVSTLELGDSALYLCASSLATHGTGSDTQYFGPGTRLTVL.

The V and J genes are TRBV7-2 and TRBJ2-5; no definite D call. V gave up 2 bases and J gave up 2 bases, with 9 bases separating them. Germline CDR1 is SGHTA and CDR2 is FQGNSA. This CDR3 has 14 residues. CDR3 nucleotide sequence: TGTGCCAGCAGCTTACCTCCAATTCAAGAGACCCAGTACTTC. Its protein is CASSLPPIQETQYF.

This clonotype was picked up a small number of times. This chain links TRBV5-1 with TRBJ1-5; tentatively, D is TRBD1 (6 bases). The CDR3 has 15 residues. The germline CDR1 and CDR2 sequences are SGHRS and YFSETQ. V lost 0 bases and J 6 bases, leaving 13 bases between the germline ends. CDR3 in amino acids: CASSLEGERTQPQHF. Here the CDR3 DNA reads TGCGCCAGCAGCTTGGAGGGGGAGAGGACTCAGCCCCAGCATTTT.

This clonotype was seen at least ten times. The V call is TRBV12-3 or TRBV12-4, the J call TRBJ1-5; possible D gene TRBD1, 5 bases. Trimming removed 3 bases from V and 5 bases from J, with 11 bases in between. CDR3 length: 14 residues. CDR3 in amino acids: CASSLRGIDQPQHF. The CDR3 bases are TGTGCCAGCAGTTTGAGGGGAATCGATCAGCCCCAGCATTTT.

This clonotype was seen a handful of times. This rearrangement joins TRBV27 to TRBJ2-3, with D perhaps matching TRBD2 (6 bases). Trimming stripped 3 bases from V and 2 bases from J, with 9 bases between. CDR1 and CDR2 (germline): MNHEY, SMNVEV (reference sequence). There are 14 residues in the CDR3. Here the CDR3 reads CASSLDYYTDTQYF. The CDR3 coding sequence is TGTGCCAGCAGTTTGGACTACTACACAGATACGCAGTATTTT.